This TCR beta chain emerged from a study of graft-versus-host responses after intestinal transplantation. Turning to the study itself: Anti-thymocyte globulin induction preceded roughly 3 years of tacrolimus and steroid maintenance in all recipients. Notes on the study in general: Levels of circulating GvH clones at their peak were associated with early post-transplant HvG declines. Allografts of patients with graft-donor T cell macrochimerism showed high graft-versus-host to host-versus-graft clone ratios. GvH clones were identified in recipient marrow, with some first appearing in ileum or blood.

Per the germline V gene, CDR1 is MNHEY and CDR2 is SVGAGI. The CDR3 sequence is 15 residues long. The ends lost 6 bases at V and 0 bases at J; junction bases unmatched: 4. The repertoire was sequenced with immunoSEQ multiplex PCR; TCRdb's copy has only in-frame clones and lacks some. The sample yields 96,000 or so clones, approximately 90% seen once. About this clone itself: What it binds is unknown.

The source was unstimulated CD4+ T cells sorted from spleen or lymph node cells, collected before intestinal transplant. The receptor was derived from a human donor who received an intestinal transplant. The chain combines TRBV6-5 with TRBJ1-3, with 8 nucleotides matching TRBD1. The CDR3 sequence is CASRTDRGSGNTIYF. Written as DNA, the CDR3 is TGTGCCAGCAGAACAGACAGGGGCTCTGGAAACACCATATATTTT.